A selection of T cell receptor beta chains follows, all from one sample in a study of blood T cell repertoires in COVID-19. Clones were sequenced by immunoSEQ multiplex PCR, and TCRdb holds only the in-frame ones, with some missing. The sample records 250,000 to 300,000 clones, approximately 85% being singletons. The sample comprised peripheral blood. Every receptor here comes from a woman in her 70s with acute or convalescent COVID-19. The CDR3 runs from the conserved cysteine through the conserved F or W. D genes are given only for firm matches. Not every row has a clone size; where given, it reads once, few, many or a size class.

TGTGCCAGCAGCACAGGGTTGACGAGCTCCTATAATTCACCCCTCCACTTT	CASSTGLTSSYNSPLHF	TRBV14	TRBJ1-6	-	-
TGCGCCAGCAGCTTGCCTAGCGGGTCTAGCACAGATACGCAGTATTTT	CASSLPSGSSTDTQYF	TRBV5-1	TRBJ2-3	once	TRBD2
TGTGCCAGCAGCCCCCCCCGCAGGGTAAACACTGAAGCTTTCTTT	CASSPPRRVNTEAFF	TRBV3-1/TRBV3-2	TRBJ1-1	-	-
TGCAGCGGGGGCCAGGGGATGAACACTGAAGCTTTCTTT	CSGGQGMNTEAFF	TRBV29-1	TRBJ1-1	-	-
TGTGCCAGCAGTTTAGGGACAGGGGGAAATCAGCCCCAGCATTTT	CASSLGTGGNQPQHF	TRBV27	TRBJ1-5	-	TRBD1
TGCGCCAGCAGCGTCGGGACGGGACTAAATGAAAAACTGTTTTTT	CASSVGTGLNEKLFF	TRBV5-1	TRBJ1-4	few	-
TGTGCCAGCAGCTTGGTACCAGGGGCCGGGGCCAACGTCCTGACTTTC	CASSLVPGAGANVLTF	TRBV5-5	TRBJ2-6	-	-
TGTGCCAGCAGCTTCTCCACAGGGCAAAACACACCCTACGAGCAGTACTTC	CASSFSTGQNTPYEQYF	TRBV7-8	TRBJ2-7	once	-
TGTGCCAGCCCCTCGGGGAATGGCTACACCTTC	CASPSGNGYTF	TRBV2	TRBJ1-2	-	-
TGTGCCAGCAGCTTGGCGGGCAGGGACTCCTATGGCTACACCTTC	CASSLAGRDSYGYTF	TRBV5-6	TRBJ1-2	few	-
TGTGCCAGCGGGCCGAGGGGGCCCGACACTGAAGCTTTCTTT	CASGPRGPDTEAFF	TRBV3-1/TRBV3-2	TRBJ1-1	once	TRBD1
TGTGCCAGCAGCCAAGATACGACACGGCGCGAGACCCAGTACTTC	CASSQDTTRRETQYF	TRBV3-1/TRBV3-2	TRBJ2-5	-	-
TGTGCCAGCAGCTTAGGGAGGGACGAGGAAGCTTTCTTT	CASSLGRDEEAFF	TRBV7-9	TRBJ1-1	-	-
TGTGCCAGCAGTTTCAGGGGGCGGTGGTACAGCGGCTACACCTTC	CASSFRGRWYSGYTF	TRBV27	TRBJ1-2	-	TRBD1
TGTGCCAGCAGTTGGCGGGGCAGCGGGGGGCTCCAAGCCTACAATGAGCAGTTCTTC	CASSWRGSGGLQAYNEQFF	TRBV27	TRBJ2-1	-	TRBD2
TGTGCCAGCAGCGTAGATGGAAGCAGGTCACCCCTCCACTTT	CASSVDGSRSPLHF	TRBV9	TRBJ1-6	few	-
TGTGCCAGCAGCAGCGGACAGACCTCTGGAAACACCATATATTTT	CASSSGQTSGNTIYF	TRBV5-4	TRBJ1-3	-	-
TGTGCCAGCAGCGTAGAAACAGGGAATTACAATGAGCAGTTCTTC	CASSVETGNYNEQFF	TRBV9	TRBJ2-1	-	-
TGTGCCAGCAGTGAAAGGGGCAGGGGAAACACCATATATTTT	CASSERGRGNTIYF	TRBV6-1	TRBJ1-3	few	-
TGTGCCAGCAGCCCGACAGGGGCACGAGAGACCCAGTACTTC	CASSPTGARETQYF	TRBV5-8	TRBJ2-5	-	TRBD1
TGTGCCAGCAGTTACTCCAGGTCTGTTTCCGAAGCTTTCTTT	CASSYSRSVSEAFF	TRBV6-5	TRBJ1-1	-	-
TGCGCCAGCAGCGGACAGTCTGCAACTAATGAAAAACTGTTTTTT	CASSGQSATNEKLFF	TRBV5-1	TRBJ1-4	-	-
TGTGCCAGCAGCCAAGGGTCGACGGGGATCCGTGGCTACACCTTC	CASSQGSTGIRGYTF	TRBV14	TRBJ1-2	-	-
TGTGCTAGTGGTTTGGACAGAAACATTCAGTACTTC	CASGLDRNIQYF	TRBV12-5	TRBJ2-4	-	-
TGTGCCAGCAGCCAAGTCGGGACAGGGGGCTACGAGCAGTACTTC	CASSQVGTGGYEQYF	TRBV4-2	TRBJ2-7	-	TRBD1